The 5 T cell receptor beta chains below were found in one sample sequenced in a study of cytomegalovirus exposure and HLA in healthy donors. The PCR used 60 Vbeta and 13 Jbeta primers. This table comes from immunoSEQ multiplex PCR, and its TCRdb copy is limited to in-frame clones, with some not included. In the table there are 160,000 or so clones, approximately 78% of which are singletons. The sample comprised PBMCs. Every receptor here comes from a woman aged 40 to 50 in good health and CMV-seronegative.

The chain joins TRBV19 to TRBJ2-3, with 13 positions matching TRBD2. Germline lookup yields CDR1 LNHDA and CDR2 SQIVND (reference sequence). CDR3 length: 16 amino acids. V was pared by 3 bases and J by 2 bases, with 2 bases of the junction left unmatched. CDR3 nucleotide sequence: TGTGCCAGTAGTATGGGACTAGCGGGGCCCACAGATACGCAGTATTTT. Translation: CASSMGLAGPTDTQYF.

The gene calls are TRBV19 and TRBJ2-7; D ambiguous. Germline loops: CDR1 LNHDA, CDR2 SQIVND (reference sequence). The CDR3 consists of 16 residues. The V and J ends lost 3 bases and 5 bases respectively, with 20 bases between them. CDR3 residues: CASSMSSGGPRHEQYF. The CDR3 nucleotides read TGTGCCAGTAGTATGAGTTCGGGTGGTCCTAGACACGAGCAGTACTTC.

The rearrangement uses TRBV5-4 and TRBJ2-5; maybe TRBD1 (7 bases). The germline V gene has CDR1 SGHNT and CDR2 YYREEE (reference sequence). The CDR3 covers 15 residues. Trimming cost V 3 bases and J 1 base, with 13 bases left between them. CDR3 sequence reads: CASSSGQGGQETQYF. CDR3 nucleotide sequence: TGTGCCAGCAGCTCGGGCCAGGGGGGCCAAGAGACCCAGTACTTC.

The gene calls are TRBV5-1 and TRBJ2-1; TRBD2 matches at 8 bases. This CDR3 contains 15 residues. V dropped 4 bases and J dropped 4; count of bases not matched to a gene: 7. In germline, CDR1 is SGHRS, CDR2 YFSETQ. CDR3 nucleotide sequence: TGCGCCAGCAGCGTGAGCGGGGGACAATACAATGAGCAGTTCTTC. Amino acids: CASSVSGGQYNEQFF.

In its sample, this clone was seen once. V is TRBV19 and J is TRBJ1-4; D is ambiguous. The germline V and J ends were trimmed by 5 bases and 7 bases, with 14 bases remaining between them. CDR1 is LNHDA, CDR2 SQIVND, per germline (reference sequence). The CDR3 is 14 amino acids. The CDR3 region has the DNA TGTGCCAGTAGTTTTCGGGGATCCGGTGAAAAACTGTTTTTT. It specifies CASSFRGSGEKLFF.